What follows are 8 T cell receptor beta chains derived from one specimen sequenced in a study of T cells in Graves' hyperthyroidism and ophthalmopathy. RNA transcripts provided the source from which TCR beta CDR3 regions were amplified. Researchers ran a first-round RT-PCR on the TCR CDR3 using the HTBI primer set. A single record per CDR3 protein comes from TCRdb applying MiXCR to the multiplex PCR reads. The sample carries hundreds of thousands of distinct CDR3 sequences, roughly 13% recorded once. The sequenced material came from blood. These receptors were obtained from a woman in her twenties or thirties with Graves' hyperthyroidism that later progressed to Graves' ophthalmopathy.

The rearrangement links TRBV27 to TRBJ2-5; the D is unclear. Germline-derived CDR1 and CDR2 are MNHEY and SMNVEV (reference sequence). V dropped 4 bases and J dropped 4 bases, with 10 bases sitting between them. This CDR3 spans 13 amino acids. CDR3 coding DNA: TGTGCCAGCAGTTCCCGCCTCGGAGAGACCCAGTACTTC. Translating gives CASSSRLGETQYF.

This clonotype was seen at least ten times. The chain has TRBV5-1 and TRBJ1-3, with D hard to call. Trimming left V 0 bases short and J 2 bases short, with 9 bases between. Germline CDR1 SGHRS, CDR2 YFSETQ. The CDR3 is made up of 15 amino acids. CDR3 protein: CASSLVGSTGNTIYF. In DNA, the CDR3 is TGCGCCAGCAGCTTGGTTGGTTCCACTGGAAACACCATATATTTT.

This chain uses TRBV20-1 with TRBJ2-2; D possibly uses TRBD1 or TRBD2 (5 bases each). The CDR3 runs to 13 residues. V dropped 6 bases and J dropped 4 bases, with 12 bases sitting between them. Germline V gene sequence: CDR1 DFQATT, CDR2 SNEGSKA (reference sequence). DNA for the CDR3: TGCAGTGCATCACCCGGGGCCACCGGGGAGCTGTTTTTT. Protein sequence: CSASPGATGELFF.

This clonotype was counted at least ten times. J is TRBJ2-7 and V is TRBV20-1, with D possibly TRBD2 on 5 matching bases. There are 13 residues in the CDR3. From germline, CDR1 is DFQATT and CDR2 SNEGSKA (reference sequence). V was pared by 1 base and J by 6 bases, with 13 bases between. CDR3 in amino acids: CSARGAETPEQYF. The CDR3, as DNA: TGCAGTGCTAGAGGAGCGGAGACCCCCGAGCAGTACTTC.

This clonotype occurred a few times. CDR3 region: CASSLGVSYQPQHF. CDR3 in DNA: TGTGCCAGCAGTTTAGGGGTAAGCTATCAGCCCCAGCATTTT. The rearrangement uses TRBV28 and TRBJ1-5, with D unresolved. Germline CDR1 reads MDHEN; CDR2 reads SYDVKM. The CDR3 length is 14 residues. The germline V and J ends were trimmed by 2 bases and 5 bases, with 10 bases remaining between them. Supplemented by reference TRBV28 and TRBJ1-5, the full variable domain reads DVKVTQSSRYLVKRTGEKVFLECVQDMDHENMFWYRQDPGLGLRLIYFSYDVKMKEKGDIPEGYSVSREKKERFSLILESASTNQTSMYLCASSLGVSYQPQHFGDGTRLSIL.

V gene TRBV24-1 combines with J gene TRBJ2-5; a weak D match, TRBD2 (6 bases). The CDR3 runs to 14 residues. CDR1 is KGHDR, CDR2 SFDVKD, per germline. Trimming left V 3 bases short and J 12 bases short, with 19 bases between. The CDR3 coding sequence is TGTGCCACCAGTGATGTTAACTCGGCAGGGAGGAAGTACTTC. Translation gives CATSDVNSAGRKYF.

This clonotype was seen at least ten times. The J gene is TRBJ2-7, the V gene TRBV7-3; tentatively, D is TRBD1 or TRBD2 (5 bases each). Germline CDR1 reads SGHTA; CDR2 reads FQGTGA. V was clipped by 0 bases and J by 5 bases, with 11 bases between them. There are 14 residues in the CDR3. The CDR3 nucleotides read TGTGCCAGCAGCTTAACTCCCAGGGAGAACGAGCAGTACTTC. Residues: CASSLTPRENEQYF.

This clonotype was seen a handful of times. The chain links TRBV20-1 to TRBJ1-3, with 7 bases that match TRBD1. This CDR3 spans 13 amino acids. The V and J ends lost 5 bases and 3 bases, in that order; junction bases with no gene match: 4. CDR1 and CDR2 (germline): DFQATT, SNEGSKA (reference sequence). CDR3 coding DNA: TGCAGTGCTGCAGGGGGTGGTGGAAACACCATATATTTT. Translation: CSAAGGGGNTIYF.